These 27 T cell receptor beta chains were all obtained from the same sample, sequenced in a study of blood T cells in healthy people across ages. Through a sample-barcoded 5' primer and a J-beta primer mix, a second PCR was run for 7 to 11 cycles. Each CDR3 protein is one row after TCRdb ran MiXCR on the 5' RACE reads. The profile shows approximately 780,000 distinct CDR3 sequences, 20% to 30% of them singletons. These data were also filed under a second study, of T cells of mothers and their children.

Sample: blood. Every receptor here comes from a boy aged 5-17 years in good health.

This chain connects TRBV20-1 to TRBJ2-2; no clear D. CDR1 and CDR2 (germline): DFQATT, SNEGSKA (reference sequence). The CDR3 sequence is 16 residues long. V lost 3 bases and J lost 0, with 14 bases in between. CDR3 residues: CSASSVETPNTGELFF. The CDR3, as DNA: TGCAGTGCTAGTTCGGTGGAGACACCGAACACCGGGGAGCTGTTTTTT.

This clonotype was detected only a few times. The chain combines TRBV29-1 with TRBJ1-1; a weak D match, TRBD1 (6 bases). The germline CDR1 and CDR2 sequences are SQVTM and ANQGSEA. The ends were cut back, 7 bases at V and 4 bases at J, with 16 bases in the middle. The CDR3 covers 13 residues. CDR3 sequence reads: CSAPEGVGTEAFF. The CDR3 DNA reads TGCAGCGCACCGGAGGGGGTTGGCACTGAAGCTTTCTTT.

This clonotype was seen a handful of times. V is TRBV2 and J is TRBJ1-2; the D gene is possibly TRBD1 (5 bases). The V end lost 2 bases, the J end lost 6 bases, and 7 bases lay between the germline ends. CDR1 and CDR2 (germline): SNHLY, FYNNEI. This CDR3 region has 12 residues. CDR3 residues: CASSERQHGYTF. The CDR3 region has the DNA TGTGCCAGCAGTGAAAGACAGCATGGCTACACCTTC.

This clonotype occurred many times. The chain is built from TRBV29-1 and TRBJ1-1; 8 nucleotides agree with TRBD1. V lost 7 bases, J lost 4 bases, and 8 bases stayed unmatched. Germline lookup yields CDR1 SQVTM and CDR2 ANQGSEA. The length of the CDR3 is 13 residues. The CDR3 sequence is CSGDGQGSTEAFF. Written as DNA, the CDR3 is TGCAGCGGTGATGGACAGGGAAGCACTGAAGCTTTCTTT.

The sample holds a few counts of this clonotype. The chain recombines TRBV5-6 with TRBJ2-7, with no clear D. The CDR3 loop spans 14 amino acids. Germline V gene data show CDR1 as SGHDT and CDR2 as YYEEEE. Trimming removed 1 base at V and 5 bases at J, with 13 bases between. In DNA form, the CDR3 reads TGTGCCAGCAGCTTGTTGCCGTACGGAGACGAGCAGTACTTC. This translates into CASSLLPYGDEQYF.

This clonotype was seen a few times. The chain combines TRBV5-5 with TRBJ2-5; 7 bases map to TRBD1. The J call is in doubt because the DNA end fits TRBJ2-1 better. The CDR3 loop spans 15 amino acids. The germline V gene has CDR1 SGHKS and CDR2 YYEKEE (reference sequence). The CDR3 DNA reads TGTGCCAGCAGCGTGGGACAGTGGCTATACAATGAGCAGTTCTTC. Its protein product is CASSVGQWLYNEQFF.

This clonotype showed up many times. The chain has TRBV6-4 and TRBJ2-2; D ambiguous. V lost 5 bases and J 3 bases, leaving 10 bases between the germline ends. Per the germline V gene, CDR1 is MRHNA and CDR2 is SNTAGT. There are 14 residues in the CDR3. The chain's CDR3 is CASSRRVDTGELFF. The CDR3 coding sequence is TGTGCCAGCAGTCGTCGAGTGGACACCGGGGAGCTGTTTTTT.

This chain connects TRBV7-9 to TRBJ2-5; D uncertain. Gene TRBJ2-7 matches the end of the DNA better, so the J call may be wrong. Germline-derived CDR1 and CDR2 are SEHNR and FQNEAQ (reference sequence). The CDR3 has 14 amino acids. Here the CDR3 reads CASSLVPGTYEQYF. Here the CDR3 DNA reads TGTGCCAGCAGCTTAGTTCCAGGTACCTACGAGCAGTACTTC.

The chain joins TRBV6-2 or TRBV6-3 to TRBJ1-5; D gene uncertain. V lost 2 bases to trimming and J lost 0 bases, with 8 bases between them. The germline gives CDR1 MNHEY, CDR2 SVGEGT. This CDR3 is 15 amino acids long. The CDR3 nucleotides read TGTGCCAGCAGTTACCGGGAGAATAGCAATCAGCCCCAGCATTTT. Translated: CASSYRENSNQPQHF.

This clonotype was counted between two and nine times. This rearrangement joins TRBV6-5 to TRBJ2-1; D might be TRBD1 (5 bases). Germline lookup yields CDR1 MNHEY and CDR2 SVGAGI. The CDR3 has 14 amino acids. Trimming removed 0 bases from V and 5 bases from J, with 8 bases in between. CDR3: CASSYSMGHNEQFF. The CDR3, as DNA: TGTGCCAGCAGTTACTCGATGGGGCACAATGAGCAGTTCTTC.

V usage is TRBV12-3 or TRBV12-4 and J usage is TRBJ2-1, with D perhaps TRBD2 (6 bases). CDR3 length equals 12 residues. With 9 bases removed from V and 10 bases from J, the gap between germline ends came to 16 bases. The DNA of the CDR3 is TGTGCCAGTAGGAGGGCAGGAAGCGAGCAGTTCTTC. Protein sequence: CASRRAGSEQFF.

The rearrangement joins TRBV28 to TRBJ2-3; 10 bases map to TRBD2. The CDR3 extends over 20 amino acids. CDR1 and CDR2 (germline): MDHEN, SYDVKM. V lost 1 base and J lost 2; bases outside the gene matches: 15. The CDR3: CASSLSVSGGPLTNTDTQYF. The CDR3 region has the DNA TGTGCCAGCAGTTTATCGGTTAGCGGGGGGCCACTAACCAACACAGATACGCAGTATTTT.

This clonotype has just a few counts. The V and J genes are TRBV20-1 and TRBJ2-2, with D unclear. CDR1 is DFQATT and CDR2 is SNEGSKA in the germline V gene (reference sequence). V was clipped by 3 bases and J by 1 base, with 6 bases between them. The CDR3 covers 13 residues. DNA of the CDR3: TGCAGTGCTAGGCTGGGGAACACCGGGGAGCTGTTTTTT. It yields the protein CSARLGNTGELFF.

The rearrangement uses TRBV5-1 and TRBJ2-5; 9 bases are a match to TRBD1. From germline, CDR1 is SGHRS and CDR2 YFSETQ. This CDR3 spans 15 amino acids. Trimming at V came to 3 bases and at J to 5 bases, leaving 8 bases not matched to a gene. The CDR3 sequence: CASSSVADRGETQYF. The CDR3 region has the DNA TGCGCCAGCAGCTCAGTAGCGGACAGGGGCGAGACCCAGTACTTC.

The chain recombines TRBV5-5 with TRBJ1-5; D remains unclear. The germline V gene has CDR1 SGHKS and CDR2 YYEKEE (reference sequence). The CDR3 totals 15 residues. V lost 1 base and J 1 base, leaving 9 bases between the germline ends. The CDR3 sequence is CASSLLDGSNQPQHF. CDR3 DNA: TGTGCCAGCAGCTTGCTCGACGGCAGCAATCAGCCCCAGCATTTT. Full variable domain (missing parts from reference TRBV5-5 and TRBJ1-5): DAGVTQSPTHLIKTRGQQVTLRCSPISGHKSVSWYQQVLGQGPQFIFQYYEKEERGRGNFPDRFSARQFPNYSSELNVNALLLGDSALYLCASSLLDGSNQPQHFGDGTRLSIL.

Concerning this clonotype itself: The final CDR3 position lacks the conserved phenylalanine or tryptophan, pointing to a likely read error. The J gene is TRBJ2-1, the V gene TRBV27; D is unclear. This CDR3 comprises 14 residues. Trimming took 3 bases from V and 6 from J, leaving 12 bases between them. CDR1 and CDR2 (germline): MNHEY, SMNVEV (reference sequence). The CDR3 sequence is CASSFPGPINEQFL. The CDR3 bases are TGTGCCAGCAGTTTTCCCGGACCGATCAATGAGCAGTTCCTC.

J is TRBJ1-1 and V is TRBV7-2, with a tentative D call TRBD1 (6 bases). CDR3 size: 14 residues. Germline CDR1 is SGHTA and CDR2 is FQGNSA. The ends were cut back, 6 bases at V and 4 bases at J, with 15 bases in the middle. The CDR3 bases are TGTGCCAGCAGAGGGGGGGGGTTGGTCACTGAAGCTTTCTTT. Protein sequence: CASRGGGLVTEAFF.

There are a few counts of this clonotype. V is TRBV6-5 and J is TRBJ1-6, with TRBD1 identical over 10 bases. V trimming: 5 bases; J trimming: 10 bases; junction bases outside the gene matches: 5. The CDR3 runs 14 residues. CDR1 is MNHEY and CDR2 is SVGAGI in the germline V gene. Here the CDR3 reads CASSQTGGWSPLHF. CDR3 nucleotides: TGTGCCAGCAGTCAGACAGGGGGCTGGTCACCCCTCCACTTT.

The rearrangement joins TRBV12-3 or TRBV12-4 to TRBJ2-3; 10 nucleotides line up with TRBD2. V shed 5 bases, J shed 2 bases, and the junction held 7 bases outside the gene matches. CDR3 length: 16 residues. CDR3 in DNA: TGTGCCAGCAGTCGTACTAGCGGGGTGATCACAGATACGCAGTATTTT. Its protein product is CASSRTSGVITDTQYF.

The V call is TRBV12-3 or TRBV12-4, the J call TRBJ2-3; 8 bases map to TRBD2. CDR3 length equals 17 residues. The V and J ends lost 8 bases and 2 bases, in that order; junction bases with no gene match: 15. As DNA, the CDR3 is TGTGCCAGCGGGAAGGGAGCGGGGGCTACCTCCACAGATACGCAGTATTTT. It translates to CASGKGAGATSTDTQYF.

The V gene is TRBV7-2, the J gene TRBJ2-1; maybe TRBD2 (7 bases). CDR3 length: 15 residues. Germline-derived CDR1 and CDR2 are SGHTA and FQGNSA. Trimming cost V 5 bases and J 3 bases, with 14 bases left between them. The CDR3 region is CASSGGGVNYNEQFF. The CDR3 nucleotides are TGTGCCAGCAGCGGAGGGGGGGTCAACTACAATGAGCAGTTCTTC.

The chain carries TRBV2 and TRBJ2-7; TRBD1 agrees at 10 bases. The CDR3 contains 13 residues. V trimming: 4 bases; J trimming: 4 bases; junction bases outside the gene matches: 1. Germline CDR1 and CDR2: SNHLY and FYNNEI. The CDR3: CASSGDRGYEQYF. Here the CDR3 DNA reads TGTGCCAGCAGTGGGGACAGGGGTTACGAGCAGTACTTC. Using reference TRBV2 and TRBJ2-7 for the parts outside the CDR3, the full variable domain is EPEVTQTPSHQVTQMGQEVILRCVPISNHLYFYWYRQILGQKVEFLVSFYNNEISEKSEIFDDQFSVERPDGSNFTLKIRSTKLEDSAMYFCASSGDRGYEQYFGPGTRLTVT.

This clonotype was observed a handful of times. The chain combines TRBV12-3 or TRBV12-4 with TRBJ2-1, with D perhaps TRBD1 (6 bases). The DNA end is more similar to TRBJ2-5, so the J call may be wrong. CDR3 length: 17 amino acids. For the CDR3, the DNA is TGTGCCAGCAGTTTCGCGTGGGCAGGGGATTGGCAAGAGACCCAGTACTTC. Protein sequence: CASSFAWAGDWQETQYF.

This chain connects TRBV27 to TRBJ2-6, with TRBD1 identical over 8 bases. CDR1 is MNHEY, CDR2 SMNVEV, per germline (reference sequence). The V and J ends lost 3 bases and 4 bases, in that order; junction bases with no gene match: 8. The CDR3 loop spans 17 amino acids. CDR3 in amino acids: CASSFHQGAGGANVLTF. The CDR3 DNA is TGTGCCAGCAGTTTCCACCAGGGGGCTGGGGGGGCCAACGTCCTGACTTTC.

This clonotype was counted ten times or more. This chain connects TRBV4-2 to TRBJ2-7; possible D gene TRBD2, 5 bases. CDR3 length: 15 residues. Trimming took off 4 bases at V and 6 bases at J, with 19 bases between the two ends. Germline CDR1 LGHNA, CDR2 YNFKEQ. The CDR3: CASSPRGPGGGEQYF. The CDR3 nucleotides read TGTGCCAGCAGCCCACGGGGTCCGGGTGGCGGCGAGCAGTACTTC.

The rearrangement uses TRBV6-5 and TRBJ1-4, with D maybe TRBD1 (5 bases). Germline V gene sequence: CDR1 MNHEY, CDR2 SVGAGI. The V end lost 5 bases, the J end lost 8 bases, and 15 bases lay between the germline ends. CDR3 length: 14 amino acids. The CDR3 reads CASSGRDFKEKLFF. CDR3 bases: TGTGCCAGCAGTGGCAGGGATTTTAAAGAAAAACTGTTTTTT.

The CDR3 reads CASRPAAGAMWETQYF. The DNA for the CDR3 is TGTGCCAGCAGGCCTGCCGCGGGGGCCATGTGGGAGACCCAGTACTTC. The rearrangement joins TRBV12-3 or TRBV12-4 to TRBJ2-1; maybe TRBD2 (7 bases). The DNA end favors TRBJ2-5, so the J call may be wrong. The CDR3 contains 16 residues.